This T cell receptor beta chain was documented in a study of T-cell reconstitution after alpha-beta-depleted transplantation in children. V lost 5 bases and J lost 5, with 14 bases in between. This CDR3 comprises 14 residues. Library preparation (for TCRbeta) was performed with unique molecular identifiers. Each CDR3 protein is one row after TCRdb ran MiXCR on the PCR reads. The data contain 600,000 to 700,000 distinct CDR3 sequences, roughly 17% of them seen just once; the ten biggest clones take up over 0.95%. The V and J genes are TRBV12-3 or TRBV12-4 and TRBJ2-3; D unclear. The clonotype comes from a human donor who donated a stem cell graft to a child with acute myeloid leukemia. Specimen: PBMCs from the stem cell graft donor, collected from the stem cell graft. CDR3 in DNA: TGTGCCAGCAGTCCAACTCGGTCCAAAGATACGCAGTATTTT. It specifies CASSPTRSKDTQYF.